This T cell receptor beta chain comes out of a study of T cell responses to AZD1222 COVID-19 vaccine. Study-wide context: Second-dose groups at about 4 or about 12 weeks were pooled.

The method was immunoSEQ multiplex PCR; TCRdb's version includes in-frame clones alone and lacks a portion of them. This sample yields over 120,000 clones, of which about 90% are seen a single time; approximately 2.1% belongs to the top ten. The CDR3 is 14 amino acids. Germline CDR1 SGHRS, CDR2 YFSETQ. Trimming stripped 1 base from V and 0 bases from J, with 8 bases between. Study conclusions and caveats: Clonal diversity may have been underestimated, and the donors were mostly white British, with more females than males. Spike regions recognized by vaccine-associated CD4 TCRs spanned the protein, led by 160-218 and 743-854.

The table lists this clone with a count of one. Its matching antigen is unknown. The specimen comprised peripheral blood, sampled on day 0 of AZD1222 vaccination. This receptor was identified in an adult in good health. This chain links TRBV5-1 with TRBJ2-7; no definite D call. The CDR3 loop reads CASSLSWGSYEQYF. In nucleotides, the CDR3 is TGCGCCAGCAGCTTGTCGTGGGGCTCCTACGAGCAGTACTTC.